These 9 T cell receptor beta chains share one sample of origin, sequenced in a study of cytomegalovirus exposure and HLA in healthy donors. Primers: 60 Vbeta forward and 13 Jbeta reverse. This table comes from immunoSEQ multiplex PCR, and its TCRdb copy is limited to in-frame clones, with some not included. The sample carries about 90,000 clones, 90% recorded once. Material for sequencing was PBMCs. The origin of the receptors is a young man in good health and CMV-seronegative.

V gene TRBV11-2 combines with J gene TRBJ2-7, with a weak D call TRBD2 (6 bases). CDR1 and CDR2 from the germline V gene are SGHAT and FQNNGV. This CDR3 comprises 14 residues. V lost 1 base to trimming and J lost 6 bases, with 13 bases between them. CDR3 sequence (DNA): TGTGCCAGCAGCTTAGTCGGGGGTGCGGTCGAGCAGTACTTC. The encoded protein is CASSLVGGAVEQYF.

The CDR3 is CASSDTGGAGEKLFF. CDR3 nucleotide sequence: TGTGCCAGTAGTGACACAGGGGGCGCGGGTGAAAAACTGTTTTTT. The chain combines TRBV19 with TRBJ1-4; 9 bases fit TRBD1. The CDR3 loop spans 15 amino acids. V shed 5 bases, J shed 7 bases, and the junction held 8 bases outside the gene matches. The germline CDR1 and CDR2 sequences are LNHDA and SQIVND (reference sequence).

Here the CDR3 reads CASSTGGFAGELFF. The CDR3 region has the DNA TGTGCCAGCAGCACAGGGGGTTTCGCCGGGGAGCTGTTTTTT. This sequence joins TRBV7-2 and TRBJ2-2, with 8 bases aligning to TRBD1. The CDR3 consists of 14 residues. Germline CDR1 SGHTA, CDR2 FQGNSA. Unmatched junction bases numbered 5, after V lost 5 bases and J lost 6 bases. Using reference TRBV7-2 and TRBJ2-2 for the parts outside the CDR3, the full variable domain is GAGVSQSPSNKVTEKGKDVELRCDPISGHTALYWYRQSLGQGLEFLIYFQGNSAPDKSGLPSDRFSAERTGGSVSTLTIQRTQQEDSAVYLCASSTGGFAGELFFGEGSRLTVL.

The V and J genes are TRBV5-5 and TRBJ1-3; weak D call: TRBD1 (5 bases). V dropped 2 bases and J dropped 4 bases, with 13 bases sitting between them. The CDR3 is 15 residues long. Germline CDR1 is SGHKS and CDR2 is YYEKEE (reference sequence). CDR3 in amino acids: CASSLTGTYGNTIYF. Written as DNA, the CDR3 is TGTGCCAGCAGCTTAACAGGAACGTACGGAAACACCATATATTTT.

V is TRBV5-4 and J is TRBJ2-5; the match to TRBD1 covers 10 bases. Germline loops: CDR1 SGHNT, CDR2 YYREEE (reference sequence). CDR3 length: 14 amino acids. V lost 4 bases to trimming and J lost 3 bases; unmatched junction nucleotides: 3. As DNA, the CDR3 is TGTGCCAGCAGCGAGACAGGGGGCGAAGAGACCCAGTACTTC. This encodes CASSETGGEETQYF.

This clone has only one observation. The chain has TRBV11-3 and TRBJ2-1; the match to TRBD2 covers 8 bases. CDR3 length: 15 residues. The trim removed 4 bases at V and 8 bases at J, leaving 10 bases unmatched. Germline V gives CDR1 SGHNT, CDR2 YENEEA. The CDR3 region has the DNA TGTGCCAGCAGCTCGGGACTAGGTATTTTCGATGAGCAGTTCTTC. This encodes CASSSGLGIFDEQFF. Filled out from reference TRBV11-3 and TRBJ2-1, the complete variable domain reads EAGVVQSPRYKIIEKKQPVAFWCNPISGHNTLYWYLQNLGQGPELLIRYENEEAVDDSQLPKDRFSAERLKGVDSTLKIQPAELGDSAVYLCASSSGLGIFDEQFFGPGTRLTVL.

The genes are TRBV6-1 and TRBJ2-2; D is perhaps TRBD2 (7 bases). This CDR3 has 15 amino acids. V lost 4 bases and J lost 2, with 11 bases in between. The germline V gene encodes CDR1 MNHNS and CDR2 SASEGT. This chain's CDR3 is CASSGGGQNTGELFF. The CDR3 nucleotides are TGTGCCAGCAGTGGGGGGGGACAAAACACCGGGGAGCTGTTTTTT.

The J gene is TRBJ2-2, the V gene TRBV5-6, with D unresolved. The germline gives CDR1 SGHDT, CDR2 YYEEEE. The CDR3 is made up of 16 amino acids. The ends were cut back, 0 bases at V and 3 bases at J, with 12 bases in the middle. Written as DNA, the CDR3 is TGTGCCAGCAGCTTGGAAAGCAGGTCGTACACCGGGGAGCTGTTTTTT. It encodes CASSLESRSYTGELFF.

The chain combines TRBV5-1 with TRBJ2-7; D is unresolved. Germline lookup yields CDR1 SGHRS and CDR2 YFSETQ. The CDR3 totals 14 residues. The V gene lost 0 bases and the J gene lost 4 bases, with 11 bases spanning the gap. CDR3 bases: TGCGCCAGCAGCTTGGAGCCAGGATTATACGAGCAGTACTTC. As protein: CASSLEPGLYEQYF.